A single sample is the source of the 6 T cell receptor beta chains below, sequenced in a study of T cell responses to AZD1222 COVID-19 vaccine. Clones were read by immunoSEQ multiplex PCR, and TCRdb kept only the in-frame ones, dropping some. Here the sample spans 150,000 or so clones, about nine tenths being singletons. Sequenced material: peripheral blood, taken 28 days after the second AZD1222 dose. The receptors originated from an adult who received the AZD1222 COVID-19 vaccine.

This clone was detected only a few times. V gene TRBV6-2 or TRBV6-3 combines with J gene TRBJ1-2, with D unclear. The CDR3 consists of 16 residues. Germline CDR1 and CDR2: MNHEY and SVGEGT. V was cut by 4 bases and J by 2 bases, with 17 bases left in between. The CDR3 sequence: CASSSDLGPLNYGYTF. As DNA, the CDR3 is TGTGCCAGCAGTTCGGATTTAGGTCCCTTAAACTATGGCTACACCTTC.

V usage is TRBV12-5 and J usage is TRBJ2-1, with TRBD2 as a possible D gene (6 bases). With 8 bases removed from V and 8 bases from J, the gap between germline ends came to 16 bases. The CDR3 runs to 13 residues. From germline, CDR1 is LGHNT and CDR2 FRNRAP. The DNA for the CDR3 is TGTGCTAGTCTCTTAGGAGGGGCTGATGAGCAGTTCTTC. The encoded protein is CASLLGGADEQFF.

The chain couples TRBV7-8 to TRBJ1-1; D remains ambiguous. V lost 5 bases, J lost 3 bases, and 7 bases lay in between. The germline CDR1 and CDR2 sequences are SGHVS and FQNEAQ. The CDR3 extends over 12 amino acids. For the CDR3, the DNA is TGTGCCAGCAGCCCGTTAGACACTGAAGCTTTCTTT. Translated: CASSPLDTEAFF.

This sequence joins TRBV4-2 and TRBJ2-7; 14 bases align to TRBD2. Looked up from germline, CDR1 is LGHNA and CDR2 is YNFKEQ. With V trimmed by 2 bases and J by 5 bases, 11 bases remained unmatched. The CDR3 extends over 18 amino acids. CDR3 region: CASSQTRGTSGRRDEQYF. DNA for the CDR3: TGTGCCAGCAGCCAAACTAGGGGGACTAGCGGGAGAAGGGACGAGCAGTACTTC.

The chain recombines TRBV7-2 with TRBJ1-1; possibly TRBD1 for D (5 bases). The germline CDR1 and CDR2 sequences are SGHTA and FQGNSA. The length of the CDR3 is 15 residues. V was shortened by 2 bases and J by 1 base, with 11 bases between the two germline ends. This CDR3 reads CASSLPGKGNTEAFF. DNA of the CDR3: TGTGCCAGCAGCTTACCAGGGAAGGGGAACACTGAAGCTTTCTTT.

The chain has TRBV15 and TRBJ2-5; 7 nucleotides agree with TRBD1. The CDR3 runs to 20 residues. Trimming at V came to 0 bases and at J to 4 bases, leaving 20 bases not matched to a gene. CDR1 and CDR2 from the germline V gene are LNHNV and YYDKDF (reference sequence). In DNA, the CDR3 is TGTGCCACCAGCAGAGATCGTGGGAGTGGGGGCAGGGGGTCTGGAGAGACCCAGTACTTC. Translating gives CATSRDRGSGGRGSGETQYF.